The T cell receptor (beta chain) under discussion was sequenced for a study of blood T cell repertoires in COVID-19. In its sample, this clone was seen a few times. Original processing methods: The assay estimated nucleated cells by amplifying reference gene primers. Sequencing used immunoSEQ multiplex PCR; TCRdb keeps in-frame clones, though not all of them. V, J and clone size are those of that table, while D and trimming were read from the DNA. Among 35,000 to 50,000 clones listed, approximately 90% were seen once. The CDR3 extends over 13 amino acids. The germline V and J ends were trimmed by 6 bases and 7 bases, with 18 bases remaining between them. CDR1 and CDR2 from the germline V gene are SQVTM and ANQGSEA.

The material sequenced was peripheral blood. The source of this sequence is a human donor in a cohort sampled during active COVID-19. The chain couples TRBV29-1 to TRBJ1-1; tentative D call: TRBD1 (6 bases). In DNA, the CDR3 is TGCAGCGTCCAAAAAACAGGGAAGGATGAAGCTTTCTTT. It translates to CSVQKTGKDEAFF.